These 25 T cell receptor beta chains were all obtained from the same sample, sequenced in a study of blood T cell repertoires in COVID-19. Assay used: immunoSEQ multiplex PCR; TCRdb lists only in-frame clones, some missing. The table shows approximately 130,000 clones, with around 81% occurring only once. Source material: peripheral blood. The receptors here all came from a human donor in a cohort sampled during active COVID-19.

This chain links TRBV28 with TRBJ1-6; 8 positions agree with TRBD1. This CDR3 is built from 16 residues. CDR1 is MDHEN and CDR2 is SYDVKM in the germline V gene. The V segment lost 3 bases and the J segment 10 bases; nucleotides outside the gene matches: 11. The CDR3 loop is CASSLGLGDRRSPLHF. The CDR3 DNA reads TGTGCCAGCAGTTTGGGGCTAGGGGACAGGAGGTCACCCCTCCACTTT.

The rearrangement uses TRBV5-1 and TRBJ1-1; 8 bases are shared with TRBD1. Germline assignment: CDR1 SGHRS and CDR2 YFSETQ. This CDR3 is built from 14 residues. V lost 0 bases to trimming and J lost 6 bases; unmatched junction nucleotides: 4. CDR3 region: CASSLDRGSAEAFF. The CDR3 bases are TGCGCCAGCAGCTTGGACAGGGGGAGCGCTGAAGCTTTCTTT.

The chain's CDR3 is CASSLNPQGAGNIQYF. CDR3 in DNA: TGTGCCAGCAGCTTAAACCCACAGGGGGCGGGGAACATTCAGTACTTC. The chain has TRBV7-2 and TRBJ2-4; TRBD1 matches 9 bases. Germline CDR1 and CDR2: SGHTA and FQGNSA. J gave up 7 bases and V 2 bases, and 9 bases lay outside the gene matches. CDR3 length: 16 amino acids.

The rearrangement links TRBV13 to TRBJ1-1, with 8 bases identical to TRBD1. The CDR3 has 14 residues. Trimming cost V 5 bases and J 1 base; bases outside gene matches: 3. From germline, CDR1 is PRHDT and CDR2 FYEKMQ (reference sequence). This CDR3 is CASSRGTGNTEAFF. The CDR3, as DNA: TGTGCCAGCAGCCGAGGGACAGGGAACACTGAAGCTTTCTTT.

This clone has a handful of counts. CDR3 bases: TGTGCCAGCAGCCAATCTGCGGTCACTGAAGCTTTCTTT. Translating gives CASSQSAVTEAFF. J is TRBJ1-1 and V is TRBV16; D not resolved. The CDR3 is 13 amino acids. Germline CDR1 is KGHSY and CDR2 is FQNENV. V lost 0 bases and J 4 bases, leaving 6 bases between the germline ends.

This chain joins TRBV20-1 and TRBJ1-2, with D possibly matching TRBD1 (6 bases). This CDR3 has 13 residues. Deletions cut 3 bases from V and 4 bases from J, with 12 bases between. Germline V CDR1 and CDR2: DFQATT, SNEGSKA (reference sequence). The CDR3 loop is CSASRQGSYGYTF. Here the CDR3 DNA reads TGCAGTGCTAGTAGGCAGGGGTCCTATGGCTACACCTTC.

This clone was found a few times. The V call is TRBV5-4, the J call TRBJ2-3; a weak D match, TRBD1 (6 bases). The CDR3 has 15 amino acids. Germline CDR1 SGHNT, CDR2 YYREEE (reference sequence). V lost 4 bases, J lost 1 base, and 13 bases lay in between. DNA for the CDR3: TGTGCCAGCAGCGCAGGGGATTTAGGCACAGATACGCAGTATTTT. Residues: CASSAGDLGTDTQYF.

The rearrangement links TRBV15 to TRBJ1-1; 8 bases match TRBD1. CDR1 and CDR2 from the germline V gene are LNHNV and YYDKDF (reference sequence). V lost 4 bases and J lost 6; bases outside the gene matches: 10. This CDR3 is 15 amino acids long. The CDR3, as DNA: TGTGCCACCAGCAAGGACAGGGCTGGATTTGCTGAAGCTTTCTTT. Residues: CATSKDRAGFAEAFF. Full variable domain (remainder filled in from reference TRBV15 and TRBJ1-1): DAMVIQNPRYQVTQFGKPVTLSCSQTLNHNVMYWYQQKSSQAPKLLFHYYDKDFNNEADTPDNFQSRRPNTSFCFLDIRSPGLGDTAMYLCATSKDRAGFAEAFFGQGTRLTVV.

The chain carries TRBV6-2 or TRBV6-3 and TRBJ2-2; TRBD1 agrees at 11 bases. J gave up 5 bases and V 4 bases, and 3 bases lay outside the gene matches. This CDR3 has 15 residues. Germline assignment: CDR1 MNHEY and CDR2 SVGEGT. CDR3 DNA sequence: TGTGCCAGCAGTTCTGGACAGGGGGCTACCGGGGAGCTGTTTTTT. Its translation is CASSSGQGATGELFF.

The CDR3 is CASSLLGGRVGSEQFF. Written as DNA, the CDR3 is TGTGCCAGCAGTTTATTAGGGGGCAGGGTGGGTAGCGAGCAGTTCTTC. V and J are TRBV27 and TRBJ2-1, with 7 bases identical to TRBD1. V dropped 1 base and J dropped 10; count of bases not matched to a gene: 13. From germline, CDR1 is MNHEY and CDR2 SMNVEV (reference sequence). The CDR3 has 16 residues.

Written as DNA, the CDR3 is TGTGCCAGCAGTTCACCCGACTTGGCGGGGAATTCACCCCTCCACTTT. Its translation: CASSSPDLAGNSPLHF. The chain recombines TRBV5-4 with TRBJ1-6; D gene uncertain. The germline CDR1 and CDR2 sequences are SGHNT and YYREEE (reference sequence). V dropped 5 bases and J dropped 7 bases, with 19 bases sitting between them. CDR3 size: 16 residues.

The chain combines TRBV7-9 with TRBJ2-7; 8 nucleotides line up with TRBD2. This CDR3 spans 13 amino acids. The ends lost 8 bases at V and 1 base at J; junction bases unmatched: 4. Germline values: CDR1 SEHNR, CDR2 FQNEAQ (reference sequence). CDR3 protein: CASEAGESYEQYF. As DNA, the CDR3 is TGTGCCAGCGAAGCGGGGGAGTCCTACGAGCAGTACTTC. Variable domain in full (rest from reference TRBV7-9 and TRBJ2-7): DTGVSQNPRHKITKRGQNVTFRCDPISEHNRLYWYRQTLGQGPEFLTYFQNEAQLEKSRLLSDRFSAERPKGSFSTLEIQRTEQGDSAMYLCASEAGESYEQYFGPGTRLTVT.

This sequence joins TRBV3-1 (or the pseudogene TRBV3-2) and TRBJ2-5; 7 nucleotides match TRBD2. The CDR3 spans 15 residues. Germline CDR1 reads LGHDT; CDR2 reads YNNKEL (reference sequence). J gave up 3 bases and V 6 bases, and 10 bases lay outside the gene matches. This CDR3 is CASRSSGKLKETQYF. The CDR3 region has the DNA TGTGCCAGCAGGTCTAGCGGAAAGCTGAAAGAGACCCAGTACTTC.

The J gene is TRBJ1-4, the V gene TRBV1. TRBV1 is shown as a pseudogene. The CDR3 spans 14 residues. The CDR3 region is CTSPVRETNEKLFF. DNA of the CDR3: TGCACCAGCCCTGTGAGAGAAACTAATGAAAAACTGTTTTTT.

This clone occurred once. The chain joins TRBV5-8 to TRBJ2-2, with D possibly matching TRBD2 (6 bases). Germline V CDR1 and CDR2: SGHTS, YDEGEE. The CDR3 spans 16 residues. V dropped 1 base and J dropped 4 bases, with 14 bases sitting between them. In DNA form, the CDR3 reads TGTGCCAGCAGCTTGCCGCGGGGACCGGTCACCGGGGAGCTGTTTTTT. Its translation is CASSLPRGPVTGELFF. The full variable domain, its missing parts supplied by reference TRBV5-8 and TRBJ2-2, is EAGVTQSPTHLIKTRGQQATLRCSPISGHTSVYWYQQALGLGLQFLLWYDEGEERNRGNFPPRFSGRQFPNYSSELNVNALELEDSALYLCASSLPRGPVTGELFFGEGSRLTVL.

In this sample, this clone turned up once. The chain uses TRBV2 and TRBJ1-2; 10 bases agree with TRBD1. This CDR3 comprises 12 residues. Germline V gene sequence: CDR1 SNHLY, CDR2 FYNNEI. Trimming took 10 bases from V and 6 from J; bases not matched to a gene: 5. The CDR3 nucleotides are TGTGCCACCAGACAGGGGGCTCATGGCTACACCTTC. It yields the protein CATRQGAHGYTF.

The chain recombines TRBV3-1 (or the pseudogene TRBV3-2) with TRBJ1-3; 8 bases align to TRBD1. CDR3 length equals 15 residues. Germline values: CDR1 LGHDT, CDR2 YNNKEL (reference sequence). Trimming at V came to 5 bases and at J to 3 bases, leaving 6 bases not matched to a gene. As DNA, the CDR3 is TGTGCCAGCAGCTATGGACAGGGTTATGGAAACACCATATATTTT. This gives the protein CASSYGQGYGNTIYF.

This chain joins TRBV2 and TRBJ2-3; TRBD1 matches at 7 bases. This CDR3 contains 15 residues. Germline CDR1 SNHLY, CDR2 FYNNEI. Unmatched junction bases numbered 6, after V lost 5 bases and J lost 1 base. In DNA form, the CDR3 reads TGTGCCAGCAGTCCTAGACAGGGACGCACAGATACGCAGTATTTT. Its translation is CASSPRQGRTDTQYF.

The V call is TRBV30, the J call TRBJ2-2; 10 positions agree with TRBD2. The CDR3 spans 17 residues. Trimming removed 3 bases from V and 1 base from J; junction bases left unmatched: 8. Germline V gene lookup returns CDR1 GTSNPN and CDR2 SVGIG (reference sequence). The CDR3 bases are TGTGCCTGGAGGTCCTCACTAGCGGGGATGAACACCGGGGAGCTGTTTTTT. Translated: CAWRSSLAGMNTGELFF.

The chain employs TRBV5-3 and TRBJ2-5, with 7 bases that match TRBD2. TRBV5-3 is an ORF for which the function is uncertain. The V segment lost 0 bases and the J segment 4 bases; nucleotides outside the gene matches: 6. CDR3 size: 15 residues. CDR3 residues: CARSLEGGSGETQYF. DNA for the CDR3: TGTGCCAGAAGCTTGGAGGGAGGGTCGGGAGAGACCCAGTACTTC.

This clone was picked up a small number of times. The V and J genes are TRBV11-2 and TRBJ1-1; a weak D match, TRBD1 (6 bases). The CDR3 runs to 15 residues. V shed 4 bases and J shed 1 base, with 13 bases lying between them. CDR1 is SGHAT, CDR2 FQNNGV, per germline. The DNA for the CDR3 is TGTGCCAGCAGCTACAATCCGGGACAGAACACTGAAGCTTTCTTT. This sequence encodes CASSYNPGQNTEAFF.

The sample holds one count of this clone. The gene calls are TRBV6-5 and TRBJ1-6, with 9 bases matching TRBD1. Germline CDR1 reads MNHEY; CDR2 reads SVGAGI. The trim removed 6 bases at V and 7 bases at J, leaving 7 bases unmatched. The CDR3 consists of 15 residues. CDR3 loop: CASSARDRENSPLHF. For the CDR3, the DNA is TGTGCCAGCAGCGCTCGGGACAGGGAAAATTCACCCCTCCACTTT.

The V gene is TRBV5-1, the J gene TRBJ1-1; no reliable D call. Trimming took off 2 bases at V and 4 bases at J, with 15 bases between the two ends. This CDR3 is built from 15 residues. Looked up from germline, CDR1 is SGHRS and CDR2 is YFSETQ. The CDR3 DNA reads as TGCGCCAGCAGCTTCACCGCGGGCGGGTTCACTGAAGCTTTCTTT. Its protein is CASSFTAGGFTEAFF. Together with reference TRBV5-1 and TRBJ1-1, the CDR3 gives the full variable domain: KAGVTQTPRYLIKTRGQQVTLSCSPISGHRSVSWYQQTPGQGLQFLFEYFSETQRNKGNFPGRFSGRQFSNSRSEMNVSTLELGDSALYLCASSFTAGGFTEAFFGQGTRLTVV.

This clone occurred a few times. The V gene is TRBV4-1, the J gene TRBJ2-7; 7 positions match TRBD2. The CDR3 extends over 18 amino acids. Germline V gene data show CDR1 as MGHRA and CDR2 as YSYEKL. Germline trimming cut 4 bases from V and 7 bases from J; bases unmatched to any gene: 22. DNA of the CDR3: TGCGCCAGCAGCCCGAACCTTACTAGCTCGGTCGGGGGGAGGGAGCAGTACTTC. Amino acid sequence: CASSPNLTSSVGGREQYF.

This clone is categorized as medium-sized. The rearrangement joins TRBV19 to TRBJ2-7; 8 bases agree with TRBD1. The germline V gene encodes CDR1 LNHDA and CDR2 SQIVND (reference sequence). The trim removed 1 base at V and 5 bases at J, leaving 10 bases unmatched. This CDR3 spans 16 amino acids. The CDR3 DNA reads as TGTGCCAGTAGTATAGGCCCCGACAGGGGTATGGACGAGCAGTACTTC. Translation: CASSIGPDRGMDEQYF.